These 26 T cell receptor beta chains were sequenced from one sample in a study of control samples from healthy donors and cancer patients. The protocol was immunoSEQ multiplex PCR, while the TCRdb copy is restricted to in-frame clones and leaves out a portion. The sample holds roughly 43,000 clones, approximately 94% seen once. The sample comprised blood. These receptors came from a man aged 60-69 years in good health.

This rearrangement joins TRBV7-8 to TRBJ1-6; no clear D gene. CDR3 size: 15 residues. Trimming pared 5 bases from V and 5 bases from J, leaving 13 bases between. CDR1 SGHVS and CDR2 FQNEAQ come from the germline V gene. CDR3 protein: CASSRQGLDNSPLHF. The CDR3 DNA follows: TGTGCCAGCAGCCGACAAGGACTGGATAATTCACCCCTCCACTTT.

The rearrangement uses TRBV11-2 and TRBJ1-2, with D maybe TRBD1 (6 bases). V was shortened by 0 bases and J by 4 bases, with 12 bases between the two germline ends. The V gene's germline CDR1 is SGHAT and CDR2 FQNNGV. This CDR3 contains 15 residues. CDR3 sequence reads: CASSLDQGRGYGYTF. CDR3 DNA: TGTGCCAGCAGCTTAGATCAGGGGAGGGGCTATGGCTACACCTTC. Looking up the rest from reference TRBV11-2 and TRBJ1-2 gives the full variable domain: EAGVAQSPRYKIIEKRQSVAFWCNPISGHATLYWYQQILGQGPKLLIQFQNNGVVDDSQLPKDRFSAERLKGVDSTLKIQPAKLEDSAVYLCASSLDQGRGYGYTFGSGTRLTVV.

The chain joins TRBV4-1 to TRBJ2-1, with D uncertain. Germline-derived CDR1 and CDR2 are MGHRA and YSYEKL. CDR3 length: 15 amino acids. V shed 3 bases and J shed 0 bases, with 9 bases lying between them. The DNA of the CDR3 is TGCGCCAGCAGCCATCCTTGGTACTCCTACAATGAGCAGTTCTTC. Protein sequence: CASSHPWYSYNEQFF.

The V call is TRBV28, the J call TRBJ1-2, with D maybe TRBD1 (5 bases). V was shortened by 7 bases and J by 3 bases, with 12 bases between the two germline ends. The CDR3 spans 13 residues. Germline CDR1 and CDR2: MDHEN and SYDVKM. The CDR3 protein is CASIGQGDYGYTF. The CDR3, as DNA: TGTGCCAGCATTGGTCAGGGTGACTATGGCTACACCTTC.

V usage is TRBV2 and J usage is TRBJ1-6; D gene uncertain. Germline lookup yields CDR1 SNHLY and CDR2 FYNNEI. Deletions cut 6 bases from V and 4 bases from J, with 16 bases between. The length of the CDR3 is 16 residues. The CDR3, as DNA: TGTGCCAGCAGCCTTGGTGCCGGATTATATAATTCACCCCTCCACTTT. Its protein product is CASSLGAGLYNSPLHF.

The chain couples TRBV5-6 to TRBJ2-7; 7 bases are shared with TRBD2. This CDR3 is built from 14 residues. CDR1 is SGHDT and CDR2 is YYEEEE in the germline V gene. The J segment lost 2 bases and the V segment lost 5 bases, leaving 7 bases of the junction unmatched. The CDR3, as DNA: TGTGCCAGCAGATCTAGCGGAGGAACCTACGAGCAGTACTTC. Residues: CASRSSGGTYEQYF.

The J gene is TRBJ2-5, the V gene TRBV25-1, with D unresolved. The V gene lost 3 bases and the J gene lost 5 bases, with 4 bases spanning the gap. Germline assignment: CDR1 MGHDK and CDR2 SYGVNS. The CDR3 is 11 residues long. The CDR3 coding sequence is TGTGCCAGCAGTGAGGGGGAGACCCAGTACTTC. Translating it yields CASSEGETQYF.

This clone was seen once. The chain couples TRBV19 to TRBJ1-4; D perhaps matches TRBD1 (6 bases). This CDR3 region has 15 residues. CDR1 and CDR2 from the germline V gene are LNHDA and SQIVND (reference sequence). V was trimmed by 3 bases and J by 8 bases, leaving 16 bases between them. CDR3 protein: CASSMGQGYSEKLFF. CDR3 nucleotide sequence: TGTGCCAGTAGTATGGGCCAGGGGTATAGCGAAAAACTGTTTTTT.

The chain couples TRBV18 to TRBJ1-4, with D unresolved. Germline CDR1 is KGHSH and CDR2 is LQKENI. The germline V and J ends were trimmed by 1 base and 6 bases, with 9 bases remaining between them. The CDR3 runs 14 residues. The CDR3 nucleotides read TGTGCCAGCTCACCACTACTCGTAGATGAAAAACTGTTTTTT. Amino acid sequence: CASSPLLVDEKLFF.

The J gene is TRBJ2-5, the V gene TRBV5-1; TRBD1 is a possible D gene (6 bases). The CDR3 covers 14 residues. Looked up from germline, CDR1 is SGHRS and CDR2 is YFSETQ. Deletions cut 0 bases from V and 1 base from J, with 7 bases between. The CDR3 loop is CASSLGTAQETQYF. The CDR3 nucleotides are TGCGCCAGCAGCTTGGGGACAGCCCAAGAGACCCAGTACTTC.

The sample holds one count of this clone. The V and J genes are TRBV7-9 and TRBJ2-5, with 9 positions matching TRBD2. The germline CDR1 and CDR2 sequences are SEHNR and FQNEAQ (reference sequence). V lost 6 bases, J lost 2 bases, and 13 bases stayed unmatched. The CDR3 is made up of 17 amino acids. In DNA form, the CDR3 reads TGTGCCAGCAGGGGGTTCTGGCGGGAGGGCCCGCAAGAGACCCAGTACTTC. Residues: CASRGFWREGPQETQYF.

The chain links TRBV2 to TRBJ1-1; D not resolved. The germline gives CDR1 SNHLY, CDR2 FYNNEI. V lost 7 bases and J lost 1, with 10 bases in between. CDR3 length: 13 residues. As DNA, the CDR3 is TGTGCCAGCACGCTGCTCGGGAACACTGAAGCTTTCTTT. Translated, it gives CASTLLGNTEAFF.

This clone was found once. This chain uses TRBV10-1 with TRBJ2-5; D gene uncertain. This CDR3 spans 14 amino acids. Per germline, CDR1 WNHNN and CDR2 SYGVQD (reference sequence). V was pared by 4 bases and J by 5 bases, with 14 bases between. The CDR3 DNA reads as TGCGCCAGCAGTGCGGGCCTAAGCAGGGAGACCCAGTACTTC. Encoded protein: CASSAGLSRETQYF.

This clone appeared once. The junction differs from germline at one of its ends, possibly a read error. The V gene is TRBV7-7, the J gene TRBJ2-5, with 8 bases identical to TRBD2. Per the germline V gene, CDR1 is SSHAT and CDR2 is FNYEAQ (reference sequence). This CDR3 has 14 residues. The CDR3 region is CASSRAGVEETQYF. DNA for the CDR3: TGTGCTAGCAGCCGAGCGGGAGTGGAGGAGACCCAGTACTTC.

V is TRBV11-2 and J is TRBJ1-6; no reliable D call. The CDR3 is made up of 14 amino acids. V lost 7 bases to trimming and J lost 10 bases, with 17 bases between them. Germline CDR1 and CDR2: SGHAT and FQNNGV. The chain's CDR3 is CASTVGGQSSPLHF. CDR3 coding DNA: TGTGCCAGCACCGTGGGAGGGCAGTCCTCACCCCTCCACTTT.

This chain joins TRBV27 and TRBJ1-4; 7 bases fit TRBD1. The germline V gene has CDR1 MNHEY and CDR2 SMNVEV (reference sequence). The CDR3 is 16 residues long. The V and J ends lost 4 bases and 2 bases, in that order; junction bases with no gene match: 7. The CDR3 reads CASSSPRGGTNEKLFF. CDR3 DNA: TGTGCCAGCAGTTCGCCCAGGGGGGGCACTAATGAAAAACTGTTTTTT.

This clone was seen just once. This chain uses TRBV5-1 with TRBJ1-4; a possible D gene is TRBD1 (6 bases). Germline lookup yields CDR1 SGHRS and CDR2 YFSETQ. V was cut by 0 bases and J by 4 bases, with 10 bases left in between. CDR3 length equals 15 residues. Here the CDR3 DNA reads TGCGCCAGCAGCTTGGTGCCAGGGGTTAATGAAAAACTGTTTTTT. Its protein is CASSLVPGVNEKLFF.

The chain joins TRBV14 to TRBJ2-1, with 7 bases aligning to TRBD2. V lost 0 bases, J lost 0 bases, and 11 bases stayed unmatched. CDR3 length: 19 residues. Germline assignment: CDR1 SGHDN and CDR2 FVKESK. This CDR3 reads CASSQDRFWEGSSYNEQFF. The CDR3 DNA follows: TGTGCCAGCAGCCAAGATAGGTTCTGGGAGGGTAGCTCCTACAATGAGCAGTTCTTC.

DNA for the CDR3: TGCGCCAGCAGCTCGGAGGGATACGAGCAGTACTTC. Its protein product is CASSSEGYEQYF. V is TRBV5-1 and J is TRBJ2-7, with a possible D match to TRBD2 (6 bases). Deletions cut 3 bases from V and 4 bases from J, with 8 bases between. Per the germline V gene, CDR1 is SGHRS and CDR2 is YFSETQ. This CDR3 comprises 12 residues. Drawing the rest from reference TRBV5-1 and TRBJ2-7, the complete variable domain is KAGVTQTPRYLIKTRGQQVTLSCSPISGHRSVSWYQQTPGQGLQFLFEYFSETQRNKGNFPGRFSGRQFSNSRSEMNVSTLELGDSALYLCASSSEGYEQYFGPGTRLTVT.

The table lists this clone with a few counts. The chain uses TRBV4-1 and TRBJ1-5; 8 nucleotides align to TRBD1. The V gene's germline CDR1 is MGHRA and CDR2 YSYEKL. V gave up 4 bases and J gave up 9 bases; unmatched junction bases: 8. This CDR3 has 14 amino acids. The CDR3 region is CASSPGQDPRPQHF. The DNA of the CDR3 is TGCGCCAGCAGCCCGGGACAGGACCCCAGGCCCCAGCATTTT.

The rearrangement uses TRBV19 and TRBJ1-1; D is unclear. The germline gives CDR1 LNHDA, CDR2 SQIVND (reference sequence). The CDR3 consists of 13 residues. V lost 2 bases and J 0 bases, leaving 4 bases between the germline ends. CDR3 bases: TGTGCCAGTAGTATACTCCTGAACACTGAAGCTTTCTTT. It yields the protein CASSILLNTEAFF. Drawing the rest from reference TRBV19 and TRBJ1-1, the complete variable domain is DGGITQSPKYLFRKEGQNVTLSCEQNLNHDAMYWYRQDPGQGLRLIYYSQIVNDFQKGDIAEGYSVSREKKESFPLTVTSAQKNPTAFYLCASSILLNTEAFFGQGTRLTVV.

V and J are TRBV6-5 and TRBJ2-1; 7 nucleotides align to TRBD2. From germline, CDR1 is MNHEY and CDR2 SVGAGI. V dropped 6 bases and J dropped 6; count of bases not matched to a gene: 2. This CDR3 comprises 12 residues. The CDR3 nucleotides read TGTGCCAGCAGCCGGACTAGCAATGAGCAGTTCTTC. Amino acid sequence: CASSRTSNEQFF.

J is TRBJ2-7 and V is TRBV10-3; 10 nucleotides match TRBD2. The CDR3 loop spans 14 amino acids. Per the germline V gene, CDR1 is ENHRY and CDR2 is SYGVKD. V shed 7 bases and J 7 bases; nucleotides not matched to a gene: 10. CDR3 protein: CAITEAGGPREQYF. The DNA of the CDR3 is TGTGCCATCACCGAAGCGGGAGGGCCCCGGGAGCAGTACTTC.

This chain joins TRBV4-1 and TRBJ2-1, with D perhaps assigned TRBD1 or TRBD2 (6 bases each). Germline V CDR1 and CDR2: MGHRA, YSYEKL. This CDR3 is 15 amino acids long. Trimming pared 4 bases from V and 5 bases from J, leaving 15 bases between. CDR3 region: CASSPPGAGHNEQFF. DNA of the CDR3: TGCGCCAGCAGCCCCCCGGGGGCGGGACACAATGAGCAGTTCTTC.

The V and J genes are TRBV28 and TRBJ1-1; D may be TRBD1 (5 bases). Germline lookup yields CDR1 MDHEN and CDR2 SYDVKM. This CDR3 spans 14 amino acids. V dropped 3 bases and J dropped 1 base, with 9 bases sitting between them. CDR3 in DNA: TGTGCCAGCAGTTTTTGGGGGAAGAACACTGAAGCTTTCTTT. Translated, it gives CASSFWGKNTEAFF. Full variable domain (rest looked up from reference TRBV28 and TRBJ1-1): DVKVTQSSRYLVKRTGEKVFLECVQDMDHENMFWYRQDPGLGLRLIYFSYDVKMKEKGDIPEGYSVSREKKERFSLILESASTNQTSMYLCASSFWGKNTEAFFGQGTRLTVV.

The chain has TRBV21-1 and TRBJ1-1; TRBD1 is the table's D call, not checked against the DNA. TRBV21-1 is a documented pseudogene. This CDR3 comprises 15 residues. The DNA for the CDR3 is TGTGCCAGCAGCCCAGGGGCGACAGGGGGCACTGAAGCTTTCTTT. Protein product: CASSPGATGGTEAFF.